This T cell receptor beta chain is from a study of cytomegalovirus exposure and HLA in healthy donors. With 60 Vbeta and 13 Jbeta primers, the PCR was carried out. Data came from immunoSEQ multiplex PCR; TCRdb stores just in-frame clones and leaves some out. The sample lists more than 85,000 clones, under 85% occurring once. Turning to this clone: Its antigen remains unidentified.

Donors were ostensibly healthy at sampling, although undocumented immune exposures were probable. Germline V gene data show CDR1 as KGHSH and CDR2 as LQKENI. V was clipped by 1 base and J by 4 bases; unmatched bases: 9. The CDR3 consists of 17 residues. The study, taken as a whole, reports: The study labeled fewer than 200 TCR beta chains cytomegalovirus-associated. Compared with the roughly 670-donor mean, an Asian-associated ancestry cluster reportedly had fewer N-insertions, according to a later analysis. In a later analysis, the majority of CMV-associated beta chains seemingly showed HLA restriction.

The receptor was derived from a young man in good health and CMV-seronegative. The gene calls are TRBV18 and TRBJ1-5, with 8 bases lining up with TRBD1. Input material: PBMCs. This CDR3 reads CASSPRGQGGSNQPQHF. DNA of the CDR3: TGTGCCAGCTCACCACGCGGACAGGGAGGATCTAATCAGCCCCAGCATTTT.